The clone carrying this T cell receptor (beta chain) is termed medium-sized (0.01 to 0.1%). The target antigen is unknown. TCRdb called the multiplex PCR reads again in MiXCR, with one record for every CDR3 protein. This table holds over a thousand distinct CDR3 sequences, 20% found once. Study results and caveats: Tumor Tregs overlapped most with tumor, then blood, naive CD4+ cells. Tumor memory CD4+ T cell TCR gene usage clustered with blood and lymph node memory CD4+ cells and lymph node naive CD4+ cells.

Treg sorting used a CD4+CD25+CD127-/low gate. This receptor was identified in a female donor with breast cancer. Material: Tregs sorted from blood.

This CDR3 is CASSLRTIFYGYTF. The CDR3 DNA is TGTGCCAGCAGTCTTAGAACTATTTTCTATGGCTACACCTTC. The chain recombines TRBV12-3 or TRBV12-4 with TRBJ1-2; D ambiguous. The CDR3 runs to 14 residues. V dropped 5 bases and J dropped 4 bases, with 14 bases sitting between them.